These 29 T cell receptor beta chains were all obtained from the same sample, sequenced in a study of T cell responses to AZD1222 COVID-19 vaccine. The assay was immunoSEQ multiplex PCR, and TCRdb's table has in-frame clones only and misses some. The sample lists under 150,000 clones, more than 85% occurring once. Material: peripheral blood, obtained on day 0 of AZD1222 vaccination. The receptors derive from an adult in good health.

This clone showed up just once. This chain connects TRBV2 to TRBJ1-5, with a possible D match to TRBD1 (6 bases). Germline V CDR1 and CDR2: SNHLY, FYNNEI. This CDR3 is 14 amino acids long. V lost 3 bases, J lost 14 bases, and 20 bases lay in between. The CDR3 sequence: CASSEVRQVATEHF. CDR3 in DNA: TGTGCCAGCAGTGAGGTCCGACAGGTGGCCACTGAGCATTTT.

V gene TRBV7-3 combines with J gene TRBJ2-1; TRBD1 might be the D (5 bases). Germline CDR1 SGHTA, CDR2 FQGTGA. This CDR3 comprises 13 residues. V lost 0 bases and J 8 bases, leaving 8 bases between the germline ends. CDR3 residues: CASSLTTGDEQFF. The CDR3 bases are TGTGCCAGCAGCTTAACCACAGGAGATGAGCAGTTCTTC.

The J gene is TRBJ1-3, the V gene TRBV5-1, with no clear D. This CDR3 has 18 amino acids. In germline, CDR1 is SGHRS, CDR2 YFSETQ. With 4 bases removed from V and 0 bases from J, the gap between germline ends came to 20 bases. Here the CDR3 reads CASSVLPLAGNSGNTIYF. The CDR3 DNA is TGCGCCAGCAGCGTATTGCCTTTGGCAGGCAACTCTGGAAACACCATATATTTT.

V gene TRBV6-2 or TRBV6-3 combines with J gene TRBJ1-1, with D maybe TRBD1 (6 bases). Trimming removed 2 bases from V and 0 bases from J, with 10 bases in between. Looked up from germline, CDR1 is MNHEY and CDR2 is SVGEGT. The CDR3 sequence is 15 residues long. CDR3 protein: CASSYNRDMNTEAFF. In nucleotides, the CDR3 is TGTGCCAGCAGTTACAACAGGGATATGAACACTGAAGCTTTCTTT.

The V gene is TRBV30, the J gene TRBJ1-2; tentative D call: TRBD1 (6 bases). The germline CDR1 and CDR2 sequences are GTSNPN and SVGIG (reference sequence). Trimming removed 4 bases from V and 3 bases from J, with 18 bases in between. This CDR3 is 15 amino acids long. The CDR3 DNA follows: TGTGCCTGGATGTATCGGGACAACAAAGACTATGGCTACACCTTC. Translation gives CAWMYRDNKDYGYTF.

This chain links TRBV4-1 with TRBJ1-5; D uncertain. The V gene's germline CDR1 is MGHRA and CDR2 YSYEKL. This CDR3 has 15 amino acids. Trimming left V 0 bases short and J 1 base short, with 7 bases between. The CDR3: CASSQDVLSNQPQHF. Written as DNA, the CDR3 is TGCGCCAGCAGCCAAGATGTCCTGAGCAATCAGCCCCAGCATTTT.

CDR3 residues: CASRGCEV. The CDR3 bases are TGTGCCAGCAGGGGATGTGAGGTC. The chain couples TRBV21-1 to TRBJ2-7. TRBV21-1 is reported as a pseudogene. The CDR3 spans 8 residues.

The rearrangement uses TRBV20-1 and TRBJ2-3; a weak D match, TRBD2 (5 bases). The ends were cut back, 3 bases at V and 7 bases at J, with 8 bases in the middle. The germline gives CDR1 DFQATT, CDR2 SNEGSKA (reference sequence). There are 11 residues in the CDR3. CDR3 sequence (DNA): TGCAGTGCTAGCGGGATGAATACGCAGTATTTT. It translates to CSASGMNTQYF.

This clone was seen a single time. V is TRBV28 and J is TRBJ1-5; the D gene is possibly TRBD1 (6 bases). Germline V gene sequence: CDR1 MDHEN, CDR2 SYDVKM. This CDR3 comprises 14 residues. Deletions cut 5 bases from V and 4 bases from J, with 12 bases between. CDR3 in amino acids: CASSAGQPNQPQHF. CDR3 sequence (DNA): TGTGCCAGCAGTGCTGGACAGCCTAATCAGCCCCAGCATTTT.

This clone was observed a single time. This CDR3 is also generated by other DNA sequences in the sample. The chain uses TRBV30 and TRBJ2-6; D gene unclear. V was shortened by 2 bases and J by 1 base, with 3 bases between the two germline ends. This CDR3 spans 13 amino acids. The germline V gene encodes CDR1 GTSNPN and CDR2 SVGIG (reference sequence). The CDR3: CAWSSSGANVLTF. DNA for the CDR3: TGTGCCTGGAGTAGTTCTGGGGCCAACGTCCTGACTTTC.

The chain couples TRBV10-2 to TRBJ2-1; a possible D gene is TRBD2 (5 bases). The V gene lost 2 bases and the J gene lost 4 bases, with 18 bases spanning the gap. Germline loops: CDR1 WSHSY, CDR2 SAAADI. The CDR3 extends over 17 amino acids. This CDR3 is CASSEIGGRRLYNEQFF. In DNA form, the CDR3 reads TGCGCCAGCAGTGAGATTGGAGGACGTCGCTTATACAATGAGCAGTTCTTC.

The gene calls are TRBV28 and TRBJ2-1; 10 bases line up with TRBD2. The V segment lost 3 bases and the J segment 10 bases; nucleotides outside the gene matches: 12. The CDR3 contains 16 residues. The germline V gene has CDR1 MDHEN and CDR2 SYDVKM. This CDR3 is CASSFGPAGLASEQFF. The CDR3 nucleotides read TGTGCCAGCAGTTTTGGGCCGGCGGGACTAGCGTCCGAGCAGTTCTTC.

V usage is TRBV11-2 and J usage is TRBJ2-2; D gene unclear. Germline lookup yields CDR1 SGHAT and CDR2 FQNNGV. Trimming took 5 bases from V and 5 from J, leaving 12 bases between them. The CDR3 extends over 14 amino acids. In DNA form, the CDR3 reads TGTGCCAGCAGCCCACCCAGGCAAACCGGGGAGCTGTTTTTT. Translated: CASSPPRQTGELFF.

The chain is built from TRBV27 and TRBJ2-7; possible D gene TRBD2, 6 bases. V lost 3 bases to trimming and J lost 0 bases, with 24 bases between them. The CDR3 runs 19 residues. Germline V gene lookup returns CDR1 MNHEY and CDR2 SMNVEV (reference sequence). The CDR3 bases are TGTGCCAGCAGTTTTTTAGGACCAACCTCCCCGGGGGACTCCTACGAGCAGTACTTC. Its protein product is CASSFLGPTSPGDSYEQYF.

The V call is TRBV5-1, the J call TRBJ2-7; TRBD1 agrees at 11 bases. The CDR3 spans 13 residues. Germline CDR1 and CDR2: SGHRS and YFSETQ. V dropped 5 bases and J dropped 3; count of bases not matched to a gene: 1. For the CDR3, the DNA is TGCGCCAGCAGTGGGACAGGGGGCTACGAGCAGTACTTC. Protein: CASSGTGGYEQYF. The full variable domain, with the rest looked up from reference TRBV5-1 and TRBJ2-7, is KAGVTQTPRYLIKTRGQQVTLSCSPISGHRSVSWYQQTPGQGLQFLFEYFSETQRNKGNFPGRFSGRQFSNSRSEMNVSTLELGDSALYLCASSGTGGYEQYFGPGTRLTVT.

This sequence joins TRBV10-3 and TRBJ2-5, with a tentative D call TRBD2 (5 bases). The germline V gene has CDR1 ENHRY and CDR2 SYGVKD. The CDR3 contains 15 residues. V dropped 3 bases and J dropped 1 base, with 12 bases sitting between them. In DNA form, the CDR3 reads TGTGCCATCAGTGAACGGACTGCCTCCCAAGAGACCCAGTACTTC. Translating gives CAISERTASQETQYF.

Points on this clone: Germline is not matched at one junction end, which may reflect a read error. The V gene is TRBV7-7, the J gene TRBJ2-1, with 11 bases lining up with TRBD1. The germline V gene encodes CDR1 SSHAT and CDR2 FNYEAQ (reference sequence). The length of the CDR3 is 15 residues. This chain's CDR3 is CASSSGTGGNNEQFF. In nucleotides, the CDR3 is TGTGCTAGCAGCTCCGGGACAGGGGGGAACAATGAGCAGTTCTTC. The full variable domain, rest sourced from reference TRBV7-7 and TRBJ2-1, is GAGVSQSPRYKVTKRGQDVTLRCDPISSHATLYWYQQALGQGPEFLTYFNYEAQPDKSGLPSDRFSAERPEGSISTLTIQRTEQRDSAMYRCASSSGTGGNNEQFFGPGTRLTVL.

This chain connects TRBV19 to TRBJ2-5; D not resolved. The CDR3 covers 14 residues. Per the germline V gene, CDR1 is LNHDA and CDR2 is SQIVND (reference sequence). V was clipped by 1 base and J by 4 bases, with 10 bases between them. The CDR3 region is CASSIGASPETQYF. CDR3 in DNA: TGTGCCAGTAGTATAGGGGCTAGTCCAGAGACCCAGTACTTC.

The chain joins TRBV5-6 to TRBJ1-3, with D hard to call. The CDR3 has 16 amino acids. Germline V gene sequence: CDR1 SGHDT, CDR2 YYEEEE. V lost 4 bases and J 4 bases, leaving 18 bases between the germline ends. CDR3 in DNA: TGTGCCAGCAGCCCTGGCCTGGGGAGTGAGGGAAACACCATATATTTT. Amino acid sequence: CASSPGLGSEGNTIYF.

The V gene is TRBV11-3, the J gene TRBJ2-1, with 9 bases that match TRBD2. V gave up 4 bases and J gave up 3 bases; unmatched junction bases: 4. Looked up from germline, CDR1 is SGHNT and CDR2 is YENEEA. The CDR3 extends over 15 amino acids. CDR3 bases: TGTGCCAGCAGCTCCCGACTAGCGGACTACAATGAGCAGTTCTTC. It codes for CASSSRLADYNEQFF.

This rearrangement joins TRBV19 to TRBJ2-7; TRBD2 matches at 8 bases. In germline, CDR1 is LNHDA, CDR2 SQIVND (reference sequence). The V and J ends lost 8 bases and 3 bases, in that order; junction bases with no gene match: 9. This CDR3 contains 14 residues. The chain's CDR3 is CASRFRTSSYEQYF. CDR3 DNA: TGTGCCAGTCGCTTTAGGACTAGCAGCTACGAGCAGTACTTC.

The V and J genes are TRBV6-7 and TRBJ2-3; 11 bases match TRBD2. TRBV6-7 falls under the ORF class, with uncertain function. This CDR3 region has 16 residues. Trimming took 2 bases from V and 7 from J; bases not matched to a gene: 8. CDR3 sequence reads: CASSYGAGLAVNTQYF. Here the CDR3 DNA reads TGTGCCAGCAGTTACGGGGCGGGACTAGCGGTAAATACGCAGTATTTT.

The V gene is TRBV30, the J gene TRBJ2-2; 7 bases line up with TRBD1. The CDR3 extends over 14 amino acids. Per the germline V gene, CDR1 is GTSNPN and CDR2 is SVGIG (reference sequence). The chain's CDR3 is CVGTGTAYTGELFF. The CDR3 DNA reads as TGTGTGGGTACCGGGACAGCCTACACCGGGGAGCTGTTTTTT.

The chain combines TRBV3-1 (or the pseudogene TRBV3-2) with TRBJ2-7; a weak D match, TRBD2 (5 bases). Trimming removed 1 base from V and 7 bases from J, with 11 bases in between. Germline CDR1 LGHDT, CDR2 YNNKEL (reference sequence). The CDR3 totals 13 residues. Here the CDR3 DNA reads TGTGCCAGCAGCCAAGCGGGAAAAAGAGAGCAGTACTTC. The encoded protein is CASSQAGKREQYF.

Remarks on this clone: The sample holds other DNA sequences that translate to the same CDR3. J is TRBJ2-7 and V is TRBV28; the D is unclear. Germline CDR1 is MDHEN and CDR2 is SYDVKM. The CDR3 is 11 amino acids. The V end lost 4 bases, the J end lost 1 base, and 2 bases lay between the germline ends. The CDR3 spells CASSSSYEQYF. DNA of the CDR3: TGTGCCAGCAGTTCTTCCTACGAGCAGTACTTC.

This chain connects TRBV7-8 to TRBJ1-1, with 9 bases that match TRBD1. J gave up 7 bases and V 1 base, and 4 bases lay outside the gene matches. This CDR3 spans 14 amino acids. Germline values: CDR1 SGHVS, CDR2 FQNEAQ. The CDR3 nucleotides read TGTGCCAGCAGCTTAGGGACAGGGGCTTTTGAAGCTTTCTTT. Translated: CASSLGTGAFEAFF. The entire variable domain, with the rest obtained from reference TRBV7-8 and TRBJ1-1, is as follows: GAGVSQSPRYKVAKRGQDVALRCDPISGHVSLFWYQQALGQGPEFLTYFQNEAQLDKSGLPSDRFFAERPEGSVSTLKIQRTQQEDSAVYLCASSLGTGAFEAFFGQGTRLTVV.

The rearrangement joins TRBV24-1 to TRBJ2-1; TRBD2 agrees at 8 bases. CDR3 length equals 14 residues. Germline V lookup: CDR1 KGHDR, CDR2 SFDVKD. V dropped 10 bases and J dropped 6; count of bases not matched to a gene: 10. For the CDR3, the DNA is TGTGCCACAGGAGCGGGAGAGGTCTTCAATGAGCAGTTCTTC. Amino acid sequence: CATGAGEVFNEQFF.

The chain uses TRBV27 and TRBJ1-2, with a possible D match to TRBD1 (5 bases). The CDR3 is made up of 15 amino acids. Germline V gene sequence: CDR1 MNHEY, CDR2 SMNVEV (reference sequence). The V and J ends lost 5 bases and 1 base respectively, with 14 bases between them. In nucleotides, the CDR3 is TGTGCCAGCAGTCCACAGGCGACTTATAACTATGGCTACACCTTC. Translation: CASSPQATYNYGYTF.

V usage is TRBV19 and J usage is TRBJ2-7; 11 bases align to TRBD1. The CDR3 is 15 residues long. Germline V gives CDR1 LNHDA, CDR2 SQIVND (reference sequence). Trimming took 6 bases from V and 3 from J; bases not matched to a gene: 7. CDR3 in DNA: TGTGCCAGTAGAGCCGGACAGGGGGCCGTCTACGAGCAGTACTTC. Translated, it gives CASRAGQGAVYEQYF.